This T cell receptor (beta chain) was documented in a study of Ad26.COV2.S vaccination and SARS-CoV-2 variants. In the study overall: Administration of Ad26.COV2.S was intramuscular, either once or twice 56 days apart.

A remark on this clone: What it recognizes is unknown.

Data came from immunoSEQ multiplex PCR; TCRdb stores just in-frame clones and leaves some out. Here the sample spans some 330,000 clones, about nine tenths being singletons. Regarding treatment: over 15 received Ad26.COV2.S at low or high dose, single or two shots; about 5 received placebo; per-sample allocation not given. Sample collection was performed on day 63 after the first vaccine or placebo injection. V dropped 6 bases and J dropped 0; count of bases not matched to a gene: 12. The germline CDR1 and CDR2 sequences are SGHTA and FQGNSA. This CDR3 spans 17 amino acids. General study results and limits: Estimates derived from TCR breadth and depth analyses may have underestimated total T cell responses. Relative to placebo recipients, vaccine recipients exhibited elevated spike-specific TCR breadth. Substantial breadth was reported for post-vaccination spike-specific CD8+ and CD4+ T cells.

The sequencing here drew on peripheral blood, taken in a trial of Ad26.COV2.S vaccine versus placebo. The chain employs TRBV7-2 and TRBJ1-1, with TRBD1 identical over 8 bases. The clonotype was recovered from a person between 18 and 65 years old who received the Ad26.COV2.S COVID-19 vaccine or a placebo. The CDR3 coding sequence is TGTGCCAGCAGTTTCCCCAACAGGGGGAGATTGAACACTGAAGCTTTCTTT. Encoded protein: CASSFPNRGRLNTEAFF.